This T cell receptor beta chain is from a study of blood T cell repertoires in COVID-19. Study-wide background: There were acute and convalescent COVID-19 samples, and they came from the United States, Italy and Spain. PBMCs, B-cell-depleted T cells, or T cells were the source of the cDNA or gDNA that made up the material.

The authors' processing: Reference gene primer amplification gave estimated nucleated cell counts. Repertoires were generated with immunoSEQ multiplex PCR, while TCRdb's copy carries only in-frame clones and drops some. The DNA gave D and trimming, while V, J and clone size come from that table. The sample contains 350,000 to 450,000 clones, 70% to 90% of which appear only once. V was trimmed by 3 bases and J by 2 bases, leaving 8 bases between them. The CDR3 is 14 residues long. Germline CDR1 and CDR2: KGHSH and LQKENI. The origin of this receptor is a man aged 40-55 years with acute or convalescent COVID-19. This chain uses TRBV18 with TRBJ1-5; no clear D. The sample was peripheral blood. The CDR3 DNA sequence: TGTGCCAGCTCACCCTCCGGGGGCAATCAGCCCCAGCATTTT. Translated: CASSPSGGNQPQHF.